The 16 T cell receptor beta chains in this list originate from one sample, sequenced in a study of T-cell memory formation after mild COVID-19. Each CDR3 protein is one row after TCRdb ran MiXCR on the 5' RACE reads. The sample has around 390,000 distinct CDR3 sequences, approximately 15% seen once. Sequencing was carried out using PBMCs or a T cell subset sorted from them (not recorded which). Receptors originate from a man between 18 and 29 years old who had mild COVID-19 (a few samples of this study predate the infection). Cell type and time point are not known.

This clonotype appeared a few times. The rearrangement joins TRBV15 to TRBJ1-4; tentative D call: TRBD1 (5 bases). V was pared by 0 bases and J by 17 bases, with 16 bases between. CDR3 size: 13 residues. Germline loops: CDR1 LNHNV, CDR2 YYDKDF (reference sequence). The CDR3 loop reads CATSRDLMGPLFF. CDR3 DNA sequence: TGTGCCACCAGCAGAGATCTAATGGGACCCCTCTTTTTT.

In this sample, this clonotype turned up a few times. In DNA form, the CDR3 reads TGTGCCAGCTCACGAGACCACAGTAGCGGCTACACCTTC. Amino acids: CASSRDHSSGYTF. V is TRBV18 and J is TRBJ1-2, with D hard to call. This CDR3 contains 13 residues. V gave up 4 bases and J gave up 8 bases, with 14 bases separating them. Germline loops: CDR1 KGHSH, CDR2 LQKENI.

This clonotype was seen more than once but under ten times. This chain links TRBV10-3 with TRBJ1-2; weak D call: TRBD1 (6 bases). Trimming cost V 7 bases and J 3 bases, with 15 bases left between them. The germline V gene encodes CDR1 ENHRY and CDR2 SYGVKD. There are 14 residues in the CDR3. The DNA of the CDR3 is TGTGCCATCAACCTTGGACAGTCTGACTATGGCTACACCTTC. It translates to CAINLGQSDYGYTF.

This clonotype was counted between two and nine times. J is TRBJ2-3 and V is TRBV4-2; maybe TRBD2 (5 bases). Germline V gene sequence: CDR1 LGHNA, CDR2 YNFKEQ. V was trimmed by 0 bases and J by 2 bases, leaving 9 bases between them. CDR3 size: 15 residues. This CDR3 reads CASSQEGSPTDTQYF. The CDR3 DNA reads TGTGCCAGCAGCCAAGAGGGGAGTCCCACAGATACGCAGTATTTT.

This clonotype was seen more than once but under ten times. The chain combines TRBV10-3 with TRBJ2-5; maybe TRBD1 (5 bases). Germline V lookup: CDR1 ENHRY, CDR2 SYGVKD. The V and J ends lost 2 bases and 3 bases respectively, with 10 bases between them. This CDR3 is 14 amino acids long. The DNA for the CDR3 is TGTGCCATCAGTGAGAGGCAGGGAAAAGAGACCCAGTACTTC. It yields the protein CAISERQGKETQYF.

This clonotype appeared a few times. The genes are TRBV6-5 and TRBJ2-1; no reliable D call. CDR3 length: 10 amino acids. Germline CDR1 and CDR2: MNHEY and SVGAGI. V lost 5 bases and J 14 bases, leaving 10 bases between the germline ends. The CDR3 DNA is TGTGCCAGCAGTCCGGAACACAAGTTCTTC. As protein: CASSPEHKFF.

In its sample, this clonotype was seen a few times. The V and J genes are TRBV7-6 and TRBJ2-1; perhaps D is TRBD1 or TRBD2 (5 bases each). The CDR3 runs 16 residues. Trimming left V 1 base short and J 2 bases short, with 12 bases between. From germline, CDR1 is SGHVS and CDR2 FNYEAQ. The CDR3 spells CASSLDAWGTYNEQFF. For the CDR3, the DNA is TGTGCCAGCAGCTTAGATGCATGGGGGACCTACAATGAGCAGTTCTTC.

In this sample, this clonotype turned up a few times. The chain links TRBV29-1 to TRBJ2-2; the D gene is possibly TRBD1 (6 bases). V dropped 3 bases and J dropped 1 base, with 6 bases sitting between them. The CDR3 covers 13 residues. Germline assignment: CDR1 SQVTM and CDR2 ANQGSEA. CDR3 region: CSVDRGNTGELFF. CDR3 DNA: TGCAGCGTTGACAGGGGGAACACCGGGGAGCTGTTTTTT.

This clonotype was counted only a few times. The chain employs TRBV5-1 and TRBJ1-2; TRBD1 matches at 9 bases. J was trimmed by 4 bases and V by 0 bases; bases with no gene match: 1. The CDR3 is made up of 14 amino acids. Per the germline V gene, CDR1 is SGHRS and CDR2 is YFSETQ. CDR3 amino acids: CASSLVGQGYGYTF. The CDR3, as DNA: TGCGCCAGCAGCTTGGTGGGACAGGGCTATGGCTACACCTTC.

This chain joins TRBV5-8 and TRBJ1-5; D ambiguous. Per the germline V gene, CDR1 is SGHTS and CDR2 is YDEGEE. V was cut by 4 bases and J by 7 bases, with 18 bases left in between. The CDR3 loop spans 15 amino acids. The CDR3 spells CASSVQTVTRQPQHF. DNA for the CDR3: TGTGCCAGCAGCGTACAAACGGTTACCCGGCAGCCCCAGCATTTT.

The rearrangement uses TRBV7-2 and TRBJ1-2; no clear D gene. V dropped 0 bases and J dropped 7 bases, with 9 bases sitting between them. CDR1 and CDR2 (germline): SGHTA, FQGNSA. This CDR3 has 13 amino acids. The CDR3 DNA is TGTGCCAGCAGCTTAGCTTCCGGCGGTGGCTACACCTTC. This translates into CASSLASGGGYTF.

V is TRBV5-1 and J is TRBJ2-1; D tentatively fits TRBD1 or TRBD2 (5 bases each). This CDR3 spans 14 amino acids. The ends were cut back, 4 bases at V and 5 bases at J, with 13 bases in the middle. In germline, CDR1 is SGHRS, CDR2 YFSETQ. The CDR3 sequence is CASSVQGPDNEQFF. DNA for the CDR3: TGCGCCAGCAGCGTGCAGGGACCCGACAATGAGCAGTTCTTC.

In this sample, this clonotype turned up a few times. A clone one base away is much larger, so this may be a read error. The chain employs TRBV6-2 or TRBV6-3 and TRBJ1-1, with 8 positions matching TRBD1. Germline V gene data show CDR1 as MNHEY and CDR2 as SVGEGT. Losses at the gene ends were 7 bases for V and 1 base for J; bases not matched to a gene: 5. The CDR3 sequence is 14 residues long. CDR3 residues: CASISGQGNTEAFF. The CDR3 coding sequence is TGTGCCAGCATTTCCGGACAGGGGAACACTGAAGCTTTCTTT.

This clonotype was found a few times. This rearrangement joins TRBV5-1 to TRBJ2-7, with 9 bases identical to TRBD2. Germline CDR1 SGHRS, CDR2 YFSETQ. Trimming removed 6 bases from V and 6 bases from J; junction bases left unmatched: 13. The CDR3 spans 15 residues. The CDR3 nucleotides are TGCGCCAGCACTCCTGTGGCGGGGGGGCCTCGCGAGCAGTACTTC. Translated, it gives CASTPVAGGPREQYF.

The chain carries TRBV4-3 and TRBJ2-4; TRBD2 matches 12 bases. Germline lookup yields CDR1 LGHNA and CDR2 YSLEER. This CDR3 contains 15 residues. With V trimmed by 2 bases and J by 10 bases, 6 bases remained unmatched. This CDR3 is CASSQLAGGPGIQYF. The CDR3 bases are TGCGCCAGCAGCCAACTAGCGGGGGGGCCGGGGATTCAGTACTTC.

The CDR3 nucleotides are TGCAGCGTTGATGAAGGGATCTTCCACTATGGCTACACCTTC. Its translation: CSVDEGIFHYGYTF. The chain has TRBV29-1 and TRBJ1-2, with no clear D. CDR3 length equals 14 residues. Germline CDR1 reads SQVTM; CDR2 reads ANQGSEA. V gave up 3 bases and J gave up 3 bases, with 14 bases separating them.